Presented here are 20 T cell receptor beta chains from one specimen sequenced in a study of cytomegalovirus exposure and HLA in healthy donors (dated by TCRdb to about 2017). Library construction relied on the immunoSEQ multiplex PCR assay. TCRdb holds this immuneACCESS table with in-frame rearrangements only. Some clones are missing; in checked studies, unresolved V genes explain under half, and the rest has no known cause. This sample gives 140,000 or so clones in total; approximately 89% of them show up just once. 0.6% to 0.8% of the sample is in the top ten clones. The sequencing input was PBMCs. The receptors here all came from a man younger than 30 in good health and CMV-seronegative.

The CDR3 DNA follows: TGTGCCAGCAGTTTGCGGGGGGCCGGGGTAAAAGAAAAACTGTTTTTT. This codes for CASSLRGAGVKEKLFF. This sequence joins TRBV6-6 and TRBJ1-4; perhaps TRBD1 as D (6 bases). Per germline, CDR1 MNHNY and CDR2 SVGAGI (reference sequence). The V end lost 4 bases, the J end lost 8 bases, and 20 bases lay between the germline ends. This CDR3 comprises 16 residues.

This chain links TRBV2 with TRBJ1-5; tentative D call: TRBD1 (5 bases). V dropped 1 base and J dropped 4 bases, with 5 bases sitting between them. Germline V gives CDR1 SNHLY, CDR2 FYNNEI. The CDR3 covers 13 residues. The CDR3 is CASSEEGNQPQHF. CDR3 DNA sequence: TGTGCCAGCAGTGAAGAGGGGAATCAGCCCCAGCATTTT.

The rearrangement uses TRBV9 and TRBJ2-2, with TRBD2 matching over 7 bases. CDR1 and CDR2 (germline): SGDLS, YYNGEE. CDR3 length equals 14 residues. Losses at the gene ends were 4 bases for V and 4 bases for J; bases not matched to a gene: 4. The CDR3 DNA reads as TGTGCCAGCAGCCCCCCGGGAGGCACCGGGGAGCTGTTTTTT. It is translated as CASSPPGGTGELFF.

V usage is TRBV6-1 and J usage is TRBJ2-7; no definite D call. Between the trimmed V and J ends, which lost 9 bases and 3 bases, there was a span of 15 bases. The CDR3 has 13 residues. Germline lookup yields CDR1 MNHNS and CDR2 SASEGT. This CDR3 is CASHTVTGYEQYF. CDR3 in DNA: TGTGCCAGTCACACTGTAACGGGCTACGAGCAGTACTTC.

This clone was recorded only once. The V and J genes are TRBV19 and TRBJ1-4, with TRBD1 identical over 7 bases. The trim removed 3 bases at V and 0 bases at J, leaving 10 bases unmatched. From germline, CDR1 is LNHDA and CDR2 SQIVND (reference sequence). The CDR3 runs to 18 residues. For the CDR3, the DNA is TGTGCCAGTAGTATGCTGGGCAGGGGGTTCGCAACTAATGAAAAACTGTTTTTT. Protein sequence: CASSMLGRGFATNEKLFF.

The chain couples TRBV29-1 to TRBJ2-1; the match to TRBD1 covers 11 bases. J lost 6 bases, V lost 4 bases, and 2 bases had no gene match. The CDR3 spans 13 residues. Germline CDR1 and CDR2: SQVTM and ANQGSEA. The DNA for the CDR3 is TGCAGCGTTGTCGGGACAGGGGGCAATGAGCAGTTCTTC. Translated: CSVVGTGGNEQFF.

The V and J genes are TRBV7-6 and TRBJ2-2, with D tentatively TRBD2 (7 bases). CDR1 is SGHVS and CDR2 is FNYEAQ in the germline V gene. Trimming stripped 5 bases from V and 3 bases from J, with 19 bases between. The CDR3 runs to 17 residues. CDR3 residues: CASSLIGEGGDTGELFF. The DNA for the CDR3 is TGTGCCAGCAGCCTCATTGGAGAAGGGGGGGACACCGGGGAGCTGTTTTTT.

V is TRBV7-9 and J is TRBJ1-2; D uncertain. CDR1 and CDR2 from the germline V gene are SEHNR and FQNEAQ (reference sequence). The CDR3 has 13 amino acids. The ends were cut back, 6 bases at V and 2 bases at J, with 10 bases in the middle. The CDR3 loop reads CASRGESNYGYTF. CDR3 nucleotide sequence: TGTGCCAGCAGAGGAGAATCCAACTATGGCTACACCTTC.

CDR3 loop: CASSSGDLLSYEQYF. DNA for the CDR3: TGCGCCAGCAGCTCGGGGGACCTACTCTCCTACGAGCAGTACTTC. This chain joins TRBV5-1 and TRBJ2-7, with D possibly matching TRBD2 (6 bases). This CDR3 spans 15 amino acids. Germline V gene sequence: CDR1 SGHRS, CDR2 YFSETQ. Trimming took off 3 bases at V and 0 bases at J, with 13 bases between the two ends.

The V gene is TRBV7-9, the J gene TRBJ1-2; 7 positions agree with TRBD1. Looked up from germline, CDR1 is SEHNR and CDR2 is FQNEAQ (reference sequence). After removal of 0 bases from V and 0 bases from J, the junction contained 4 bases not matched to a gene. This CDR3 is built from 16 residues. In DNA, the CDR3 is TGTGCCAGCAGCTTAGCAGGGGGCTTAGCTAACTATGGCTACACCTTC. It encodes CASSLAGGLANYGYTF.

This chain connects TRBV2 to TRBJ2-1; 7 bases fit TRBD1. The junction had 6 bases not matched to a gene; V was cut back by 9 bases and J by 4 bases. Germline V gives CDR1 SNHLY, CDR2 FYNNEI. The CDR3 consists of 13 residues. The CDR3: CASPGQTYNEQFF. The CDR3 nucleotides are TGTGCCAGTCCGGGACAGACTTACAATGAGCAGTTCTTC.

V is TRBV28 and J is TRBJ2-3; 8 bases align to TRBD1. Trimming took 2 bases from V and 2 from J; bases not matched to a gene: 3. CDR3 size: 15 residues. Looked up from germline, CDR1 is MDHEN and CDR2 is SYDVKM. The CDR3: CASSLRTGHTDTQYF. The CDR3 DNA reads TGTGCCAGCAGTTTAAGGACAGGGCACACAGATACGCAGTATTTT.

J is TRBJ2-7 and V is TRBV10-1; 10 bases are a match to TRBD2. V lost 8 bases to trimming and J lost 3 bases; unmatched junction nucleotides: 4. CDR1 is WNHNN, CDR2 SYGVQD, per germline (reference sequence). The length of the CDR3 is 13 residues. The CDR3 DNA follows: TGCGCCAGCGTAGCGGGAGGCCACTACGAGCAGTACGTC. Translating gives CASVAGGHYEQYV.

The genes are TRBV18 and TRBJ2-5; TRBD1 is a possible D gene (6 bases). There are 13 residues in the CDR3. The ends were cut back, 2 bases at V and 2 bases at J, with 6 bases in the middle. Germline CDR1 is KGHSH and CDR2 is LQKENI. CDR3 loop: CASSPGQQETQYF. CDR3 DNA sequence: TGTGCCAGCTCACCAGGACAGCAAGAGACCCAGTACTTC. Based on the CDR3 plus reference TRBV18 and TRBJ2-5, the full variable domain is NAGVMQNPRHLVRRRGQEARLRCSPMKGHSHVYWYRQLPEEGLKFMVYLQKENIIDESGMPKERFSAEFPKEGPSILRIQQVVRGDSAAYFCASSPGQQETQYFGPGTRLLVL.

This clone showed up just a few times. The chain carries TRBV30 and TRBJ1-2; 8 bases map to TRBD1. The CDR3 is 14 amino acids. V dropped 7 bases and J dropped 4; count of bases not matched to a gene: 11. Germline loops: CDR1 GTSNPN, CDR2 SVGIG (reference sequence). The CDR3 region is CASTTADRVYGYTF. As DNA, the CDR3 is TGTGCCTCGACAACAGCGGACAGGGTCTATGGCTACACCTTC. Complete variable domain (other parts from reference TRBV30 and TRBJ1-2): SQTIHQWPATLVQPVGSPLSLECTVEGTSNPNLYWYRQAAGRGLQLLFYSVGIGQISSEVPQNLSASRPQDRQFILSSKKLLLSDSGFYLCASTTADRVYGYTFGSGTRLTVV.

The CDR3 is CASSQGWGERNQPQHF. The CDR3, as DNA: TGCGCCAGCAGCCAAGGGTGGGGGGAACGCAATCAGCCCCAGCATTTT. The J gene is TRBJ1-5, the V gene TRBV4-1; tentative D call: TRBD1 (5 bases). The CDR3 has 16 residues. The V gene's germline CDR1 is MGHRA and CDR2 YSYEKL. Trimming took 1 base from V and 2 from J, leaving 12 bases between them.

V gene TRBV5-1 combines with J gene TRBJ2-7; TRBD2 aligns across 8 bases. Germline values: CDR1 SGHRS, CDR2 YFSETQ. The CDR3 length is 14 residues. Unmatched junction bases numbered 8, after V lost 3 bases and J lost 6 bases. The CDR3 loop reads CASSSGLVGFEQYF. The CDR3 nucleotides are TGCGCCAGCAGCTCGGGACTAGTCGGGTTCGAGCAGTACTTC.

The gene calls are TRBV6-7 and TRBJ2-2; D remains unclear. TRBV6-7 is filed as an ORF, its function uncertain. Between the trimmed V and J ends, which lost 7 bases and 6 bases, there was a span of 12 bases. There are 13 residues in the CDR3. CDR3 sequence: CASTLGSAGELFF. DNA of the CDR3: TGTGCCAGCACCCTAGGATCAGCCGGGGAGCTGTTTTTT.

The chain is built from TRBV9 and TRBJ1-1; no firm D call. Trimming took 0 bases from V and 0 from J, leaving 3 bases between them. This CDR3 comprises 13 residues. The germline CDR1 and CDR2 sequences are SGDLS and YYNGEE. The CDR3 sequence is CASSVAVNTEAFF. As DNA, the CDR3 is TGTGCCAGCAGCGTAGCAGTGAACACTGAAGCTTTCTTT.

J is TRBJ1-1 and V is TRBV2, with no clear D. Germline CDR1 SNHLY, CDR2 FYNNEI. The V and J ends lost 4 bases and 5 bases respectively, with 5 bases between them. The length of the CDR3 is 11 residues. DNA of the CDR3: TGTGCCAGCAGTGCATCAACTGAAGCTTTCTTT. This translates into CASSASTEAFF.